This T cell receptor (beta chain) is drawn from a study of cytomegalovirus exposure and HLA in healthy donors. Study-wide results and limits: The CMV antigen specificity of a few CMV-associated chains was confirmed through in vitro analysis. Reports showed the classifier diagnosing cytomegalovirus status with high specificity and sensitivity.

Points on this clone: Its antigen is not identified.

The CDR3 consists of 13 residues. CDR1 and CDR2 from the germline V gene are SGHNT and YYREEE (reference sequence). V was pared by 4 bases and J by 2 bases, with 2 bases of the junction left unmatched. Method: immunoSEQ multiplex PCR; TCRdb's copy keeps in-frame clones and lacks some. The data show nearly 110,000 clones, 88% seen once. This clonotype originated in a woman between 18 and 30 years old in good health and CMV-seropositive. The sequenced material came from PBMCs. The V call is TRBV5-4, the J call TRBJ1-2, with 7 bases identical to TRBD1. CDR3: CASSMTGNYGYTF. DNA for the CDR3: TGTGCCAGCAGCATGACAGGGAACTATGGCTACACCTTC.